The 2 T cell receptor beta chains reported below all come from one sample, sequenced in a study of T cells in Graves' hyperthyroidism and ophthalmopathy. RNA transcripts yielded amplified TCR beta CDR3 regions. Primed by the HTBI set, a first-round RT-PCR was run on the TCR CDR3. One entry per CDR3 protein results from TCRdb running MiXCR on the multiplex PCR reads. The sample holds 700,000 to 950,000 distinct CDR3 sequences; approximately 40% are singletons and the top ten take 31%. Sequences were obtained from blood. Every receptor here comes from a woman between 40 and 55 years old with Graves' hyperthyroidism.

The CDR3 DNA follows: TGTGCCAGCAGCCAACACTTGAACACTGAAGCTTTCTTT. This gives the protein CASSQHLNTEAFF. The rearrangement joins TRBV14 to TRBJ1-1; D ambiguous. V gave up 2 bases and J gave up 0 bases, with 4 bases separating them. The CDR3 is made up of 13 amino acids. Per germline, CDR1 SGHDN and CDR2 FVKESK.

This clonotype was picked up many times. The CDR3 DNA follows: TGTGCCAGCAGCGTAGCCGATTCACCTAACTATGGCTACACCTTC. Its protein product is CASSVADSPNYGYTF. This rearrangement joins TRBV9 to TRBJ1-2; D is undetermined. Trimming removed 0 bases from V and 0 bases from J, with 9 bases in between. Germline V lookup: CDR1 SGDLS, CDR2 YYNGEE. The CDR3 is 15 amino acids.